A selection of T cell receptor beta chains follows, all from one sample in a study of radiotherapy plus CTLA-4 blockade in lung cancer. Libraries were prepared by immunoSEQ multiplex PCR; TCRdb keeps only in-frame clonotypes and omits some of them. This sample has about 46,000 clones; 77% occur once, and the top ten carry 2% to 3%. The sample in question was peripheral blood, obtained from a patient treated with radiotherapy plus ipilimumab. All receptors come from a human donor with non-small cell lung cancer whose response to radiotherapy plus ipilimumab could not be evaluated. CDR3s include the opening cysteine and the closing phenylalanine or tryptophan. A D gene is named only where the DNA matches it firmly. Only part of the rows carry a size: once, few, many, or a class if the clone is expanded.

clone size	J gene	V gene	D gene	CDR3 DNA	CDR3 protein
-	TRBJ2-5	TRBV5-4	TRBD1	TGTGCCAGCAGCTCGGGACAGGTGTTAGAGACCCAGTACTTC	CASSSGQVLETQYF
once	TRBJ2-5	TRBV4-2	TRBD2	TGTGCCAGCAGCCAGCTAGCGGGGAGTCGGGTCGAGACCCAGTACTTC	CASSQLAGSRVETQYF
few	TRBJ2-7	TRBV10-3	TRBD2	TGTGCCATCAGTGACACGCTAACCTTGGGGGGGACCGAGCAGTACTTC	CAISDTLTLGGTEQYF
-	TRBJ1-2	TRBV5-4	-	TGTGCCAGCAGCTTAGAGGGTTTTGGCTACACCTTC	CASSLEGFGYTF
-	TRBJ2-7	TRBV28	-	TGTGCCAGCAGTTTAAGGTCCGGGACAACATCCTACGAGCAGTACTTC	CASSLRSGTTSYEQYF
-	TRBJ2-7	TRBV18	-	TGTGCCAGCTCACCACAAGGGGGGGGGTCCTACGAGCAGTACTTC	CASSPQGGGSYEQYF
-	TRBJ2-7	TRBV28	TRBD1	TGTGCCAGCATCGGGACAGGGGACGAGCAGTACTTC	CASIGTGDEQYF
few	TRBJ1-4	TRBV4-3	-	TGCGCCAGCAGCCAAGAGGGCCTTGGGACTAATGAAAAACTGTTTTTT	CASSQEGLGTNEKLFF
-	TRBJ2-5	TRBV19	-	TGTGCCAGTAGTATAGACAGGGGAGAGACCCAGTACTTC	CASSIDRGETQYF
-	TRBJ2-5	TRBV5-1	TRBD2	TGCGCCAGCAGCTTGGTTGGTAGCGGGGCCCAAGAGACCCAGTACTTC	CASSLVGSGAQETQYF
-	TRBJ2-2	TRBV9	-	TGTGCCAGCAGCCCGGAAGGGGCTCTAACCGGGGAGCTGTTTTTT	CASSPEGALTGELFF
-	TRBJ1-5	TRBV19	TRBD1	TGTGCCAGTAGTATCAGTAGGTGGGACAGGAGTAGCAATCAGCCCCAGCATTTT	CASSISRWDRSSNQPQHF
-	TRBJ2-4	TRBV5-1	TRBD2	TGCGCCAGCAGCTTGGTGGGCGGGGGGGCGGCCAAAAACATTCAGTACTTC	CASSLVGGGAAKNIQYF
-	TRBJ2-7	TRBV2	-	TGTGCCAGCAGATTAATCTCCTACGAGCAGTACTTC	CASRLISYEQYF
-	TRBJ2-1	TRBV6-1	-	TGTGCCAGCAGTGAAGTCCCGGAGTATGGTGAGCAGTTCTTC	CASSEVPEYGEQFF
-	TRBJ2-7	TRBV4-1	-	TGCGCCAGCAGCCATCAGACAGGCTACGAGCAGTACTTC	CASSHQTGYEQYF
-	TRBJ2-7	TRBV5-1	TRBD2	TGCGCCAGCAGCCCAGGACAGCCGGGGGGGTACGAGCAGTACTTC	CASSPGQPGGYEQYF
-	TRBJ2-1	TRBV6-5	TRBD1	TGTGCCAGCAAACTGGGACAGGGTGTTATTAATGAGCAGTTCTTC	CASKLGQGVINEQFF
-	TRBJ1-2	TRBV6-5	-	TGTGCCAGCAGTTATCGGGGGGCGTATGATGGCTACACCTTC	CASSYRGAYDGYTF
once	TRBJ1-4	TRBV7-2	-	TGTGCCAGCAGCTTAGGTCTCGGGCGGACACATGAAAAACTGTTTTTT	CASSLGLGRTHEKLFF
few	TRBJ2-5	TRBV12-5	-	TGTGCTAGTGGTTTTTGGAGAGAGACCCAGTACTTC	CASGFWRETQYF
-	TRBJ2-1	TRBV5-1	-	TGCGCCAGCAGCTTGGAGCCTAGCTCCTACAATGAGCAGTTCTTC	CASSLEPSSYNEQFF
-	TRBJ2-7	TRBV5-1	-	TGCGCCAGCAGCTTTTTCCGGGCGGGCTACGAGCAGTACTTC	CASSFFRAGYEQYF
-	TRBJ1-2	TRBV4-1	TRBD1	TGCGCCAGCAGCCAAGCCGGGGACAGCCCAAATGGCTACACCTTC	CASSQAGDSPNGYTF
once	TRBJ2-3	TRBV6-4	TRBD2	TGTGCCAGCAGTGAGGGGGCGGGAGGGCCCGGCGATACGCAGTATTTT	CASSEGAGGPGDTQYF
-	TRBJ2-7	TRBV6-1	-	TGTGCCAGCAGTGAAGCAGGGTTTGAGGGTTCCGAGCAGTACTTC	CASSEAGFEGSEQYF
-	TRBJ2-5	TRBV7-9	TRBD2	TGTGCCAGCCGGGAGGGTGTGGACGAGACCCAGTACTTC	CASREGVDETQYF
-	TRBJ2-4	TRBV5-1	-	TGCGCCAGCAGCCCGCCCCTGGGGGCGAACATTCAGTACTTC	CASSPPLGANIQYF
-	TRBJ1-2	TRBV2	-	TGTGCCAGCAGTGAAAGCCTGTACTATGGCTACACCTTC	CASSESLYYGYTF
-	TRBJ2-7	TRBV7-9	TRBD2	TGTGCCAGCAGCTTAGGGCCCCGTAGCGGGAGCTCCTACGAGCAGTACTTC	CASSLGPRSGSSYEQYF
-	TRBJ1-2	TRBV10-3	TRBD1	TGTGCCATCAGTGAGTTCGGGACAGGGCAGGGAGCTAACTATGGCTACACCTTC	CAISEFGTGQGANYGYTF
-	TRBJ1-5	TRBV18	-	TGTGCCAGCTCACCACTCGCCAGGAATAGCAATCAGCCCCAGCATTTT	CASSPLARNSNQPQHF
-	TRBJ2-2	TRBV28	-	TGTGCCAGCAGTTTGGGCCCTCTCCACACCGGGGAGCTGTTTTTT	CASSLGPLHTGELFF
-	TRBJ2-7	TRBV4-2	TRBD2	TGTGCCAGCAGCCAAATAGCGGGAGGGGGCTACGAGCAGTACTTC	CASSQIAGGGYEQYF
once	TRBJ1-2	TRBV2	TRBD1	TGTGCCAGCAGTCCGGGACAGGGACGAGGCTACACCTTC	CASSPGQGRGYTF
-	TRBJ2-5	TRBV11-2	TRBD2	TGTGCCAGCAGCCGGAGGGCTAGCGGGACCCTAGAGCAGTACTTC	CASSRRASGTLEQYF
-	TRBJ1-6	TRBV10-3	-	TGTGCCATCAGACAGGGAAATAATTCACCCCTCCACTTT	CAIRQGNNSPLHF
-	TRBJ2-5	TRBV5-6	-	TGTGCCAGCAGCTTGCGGGAGACCCAGTACTTC	CASSLRETQYF
few	TRBJ1-2	TRBV25-1	-	TGTGCCAGCAGTGTGACAAGAGACTATGGCTACACCTTC	CASSVTRDYGYTF
-	TRBJ1-3	TRBV19	TRBD1	TGTGCCAGTAGTACCACAGGGGCGGTCGGAAACACCATATATTTT	CASSTTGAVGNTIYF
-	TRBJ2-5	TRBV7-2	TRBD2	TGTGCCAGCAGCTTTCCCGGGAGGGTAGAGACCCAGTACTTC	CASSFPGRVETQYF
-	TRBJ2-2	TRBV5-1	-	TGCGCCAGCAGACTGGGGCCCGGGGAGCTGTTTTTT	CASRLGPGELFF
-	TRBJ2-7	TRBV7-9	TRBD1	TGTGCCAGCAGCAGCACCGGGACAGGGAAATCCTACGAGCAGTACTTC	CASSSTGTGKSYEQYF
-	TRBJ2-1	TRBV27	-	TGTGCCAGCAGCACTAGCTCCTACAATGAGCAGTTCTTC	CASSTSSYNEQFF
-	TRBJ2-1	TRBV6-5	TRBD2	TGTGCCAGCAGGGGCCGGACTAGCGGTAGTGAGCAGTTCTTC	CASRGRTSGSEQFF
-	TRBJ2-2	TRBV18	TRBD2	TGTGCCAGCTCACCACCCGTCGGGAGGGCCGTCGGGGAGCTGTTTTTT	CASSPPVGRAVGELFF
-	TRBJ2-5	TRBV27	TRBD1	TGTGCCAGCAGTTTATTGGGACAGACAGAGACCCAGTACTTC	CASSLLGQTETQYF
-	TRBJ2-2	TRBV7-2	TRBD1	TGTGCCAGCAGCTTAAGAGGGGGCCAGGGGGGGGAGCTGTTTTTT	CASSLRGGQGGELFF
-	TRBJ2-1	TRBV6-6	-	TGTGCCAGCAGCCAGACGGACTACAGGGGGCAGTTCTTC	CASSQTDYRGQFF
-	TRBJ1-2	TRBV6-5	-	TGTGCCAGCAGTTACTCGGACAGACCCTATTACGGCTACACCTTC	CASSYSDRPYYGYTF
-	TRBJ2-1	TRBV5-1	TRBD2	TGCGCCAGCAGCTTGGTTCTAGCGGGAGTAGGAGAGCAGTTCTTC	CASSLVLAGVGEQFF
-	TRBJ2-3	TRBV5-1	-	TGCGCCAGCAGCCCCACCGCCGGGGGAACCTCAGATACGCAGTATTTT	CASSPTAGGTSDTQYF
once	TRBJ2-3	TRBV18	-	TGTGCCAGCGCAACCCGGCTAGCGAGAACCACAGATACGCAGTATTTT	CASATRLARTTDTQYF